A selection of T cell receptor beta chains follows, all from one sample in a study of blood T cell repertoires in COVID-19. TCRdb's copy holds only in-frame clones and misses some; the assay was immunoSEQ multiplex PCR. The data show around 100,000 clones, around 79% seen once. Material for sequencing was peripheral blood. Receptors were obtained from a man between 65 and 79 years old with active or convalescent COVID-19. The CDR3 runs from the conserved cysteine through the conserved F or W. D genes are given only for firm matches. Only some rows state a clone size, as once, few, many or a class for expanded clones.

d_gene	v_gene	j_gene	abundance	CDR3nt	CDR3aa
NA	TRBV11-2	TRBJ1-2	NA	TGTGCCAGCAGCTTAGTGGGGGGTGATGGCTACACCTTC	CASSLVGGDGYTF
NA	TRBV9	TRBJ1-2	NA	TGTGCCAGCTCTCCGAGGCTCATCGATGGCTACACCTTC	CASSPRLIDGYTF
TRBD1	TRBV29-1	TRBJ2-2	NA	TGCAGCGTTGAAAGGGACAGAGGCACCGGGGAGCTGTTTTTT	CSVERDRGTGELFF
TRBD1	TRBV5-1	TRBJ2-3	NA	TGCGCCAGCAGCTTGGGCCAGGGGGATGATACGCAGTATTTT	CASSLGQGDDTQYF
TRBD1	TRBV11-2	TRBJ2-1	NA	TGTGCCAGCAGCTCGGGACAGGGGGCCTACAATGAGCAGTTCTTC	CASSSGQGAYNEQFF
NA	TRBV7-6	TRBJ2-3	NA	TGTGCCAGCAGCCAGGGGGGAGGTACAGATACGCAGTATTTT	CASSQGGGTDTQYF
TRBD1	TRBV7-9	TRBJ2-7	NA	TGTGCCAGCAGCTTGGGGCAGGGGGCAGGAGAGCAGTACTTC	CASSLGQGAGEQYF
NA	TRBV12-3/TRBV12-4	TRBJ1-2	NA	TGTGCCAGCAGCGTACAGGGAAACTATGGCTACACCTTC	CASSVQGNYGYTF
NA	TRBV7-8	TRBJ1-6	NA	TGTGCCAGCAGCTTAGTGGGGGGGCGAATAAATAATTCACCCCTCCACTTT	CASSLVGGRINNSPLHF
TRBD1	TRBV19	TRBJ1-1	few	TGTGCCAGTAGTATAAACACCGGGACAGGGTTTAGAGCTTTCTTT	CASSINTGTGFRAFF
NA	TRBV5-1	TRBJ2-3	NA	TGCGCCAGCAGCCTAGGACAGCCCACAGATACGCAGTATTTT	CASSLGQPTDTQYF
TRBD2	TRBV18	TRBJ2-1	few	TGTGCCAGCTCAGGGCTAGCGGGAGTAAATGAGCAGTTCTTC	CASSGLAGVNEQFF
NA	TRBV4-2	TRBJ2-1	NA	TGTGCCAGCAGCCAAGAAGAGGGGGTACACAATGAGCAGTTCTTC	CASSQEEGVHNEQFF
NA	TRBV2	TRBJ1-1	few	TGTGCCAGCAAGGTGGGGGCCGGTATCAACACTGAAGCTTTCTTT	CASKVGAGINTEAFF
TRBD1	TRBV3-1/TRBV3-2	TRBJ1-5	NA	TGTGCCAGCAGCCAGGGACAGGGGGCGGTTCAGCCCCAGCATTTT	CASSQGQGAVQPQHF
NA	TRBV14	TRBJ1-4	few	TGTGCCAGCAGCCTAGTAAATGAAAAACTGTTTTTT	CASSLVNEKLFF
TRBD2	TRBV5-1	TRBJ2-1	NA	TGCGCCAGCAGCTCCTCAGCGGGGTCAAACAATGAGCAGTTCTTC	CASSSSAGSNNEQFF
TRBD2	TRBV7-2	TRBJ2-5	NA	TGTGCCAGCAGCCCACGGAAGGGGCTAGCGGGGAGAGAGACCCAGTACTTC	CASSPRKGLAGRETQYF
TRBD1	TRBV4-2	TRBJ2-2	NA	TGTGCCAGCAGCCAAGGGGGACCGACAGGGCCTACCGGGGAGCTGTTTTTT	CASSQGGPTGPTGELFF
TRBD1	TRBV28	TRBJ1-6	NA	TGTGCCAGCAGTTTATATCGGACAGGGGGCGCATTGGGTAATTCACCCCTCCACTTT	CASSLYRTGGALGNSPLHF
NA	TRBV19	TRBJ2-2	NA	TGTGCCAGTAGTATCTACGGGGGGCCGAACACCGGGGAGCTGTTTTTT	CASSIYGGPNTGELFF
TRBD1	TRBV5-1	TRBJ1-4	few	TGCGCCAGCAGCCTGGGACAGATTACTAATGAAAAACTGTTTTTT	CASSLGQITNEKLFF
TRBD1	TRBV19	TRBJ1-2	once	TGTGCCAGTAGTAGGAGGGGGCTGGATGGCTACACCTTC	CASSRRGLDGYTF
NA	TRBV19	TRBJ2-3	NA	TGTGCCAGTAGTATCCCCGGACTGGGAGCGGCAGATACGCAGTATTTT	CASSIPGLGAADTQYF
TRBD1	TRBV18	TRBJ2-5	once	TGTGCCAGCTCACCACCGGCGGGACAGGGGGAGACCCAGTACTTC	CASSPPAGQGETQYF
NA	TRBV5-1	TRBJ1-3	NA	TGCGCCAGCAGCTTTCAACCCTGGGACGCCGGGGGTGGAAACACCATATATTTT	CASSFQPWDAGGGNTIYF
NA	TRBV6-5	TRBJ2-7	once	TGTGCCAGCAGTTACGGGGGGAGAGGATACGAGCAGTACTTC	CASSYGGRGYEQYF
NA	TRBV19	TRBJ2-1	NA	TGTGCCAGTAGTATAGGAGGTAGCCGGAGCTCCTACAATGAGCAGTTCTTC	CASSIGGSRSSYNEQFF
TRBD1	TRBV29-1	TRBJ2-1	NA	TGCAGCGTTGAGGCCCAACAGGGGTCTTCCAATGAGCAGTTCTTC	CSVEAQQGSSNEQFF
NA	TRBV12-3/TRBV12-4	TRBJ1-5	NA	TGTGCCAGCAGTTTGTCAGGGGCTCAGCCCCAGCATTTT	CASSLSGAQPQHF
NA	TRBV27	TRBJ2-1	NA	TGTGCCAGCAGTTTACAGGGATCGGGTAATGAGCAGTTCTTC	CASSLQGSGNEQFF
NA	TRBV12-3/TRBV12-4	TRBJ1-1	NA	TGTGCCAGCAGTTTAGCGTTAAACACTGAAGCTTTCTTT	CASSLALNTEAFF
TRBD2	TRBV19	TRBJ2-1	NA	TGTGCCAGTAGTCCCACCGGGAGGGCCCTGAATGAGCAGTTCTTC	CASSPTGRALNEQFF
NA	TRBV28	TRBJ1-5	once	TGTGCCAGCAAGAGTGGGAGCGGGCAGCCCCAGCATTTT	CASKSGSGQPQHF
NA	TRBV7-7	TRBJ2-7	few	TGTGCTAGCAGCAAGGGACACTCTGAGGGCTACGAGCAGTACTTC	CASSKGHSEGYEQYF
TRBD1	TRBV19	TRBJ2-2	NA	TGTGCCGCAAGCGGCCGGGACAGAGACACCGGGGAGCTGTTTTTT	CAASGRDRDTGELFF
TRBD2	TRBV5-1	TRBJ2-5	NA	TGCGCCAGCAGCTTGGACGTTGGAGGGCGGGGGGAGACCCAGTACTTC	CASSLDVGGRGETQYF
NA	TRBV11-2	TRBJ2-1	NA	TGTGCCAGCAGCTTAGAACGAGGTTTAGGGCAGTTCTTC	CASSLERGLGQFF
TRBD1	TRBV6-5	TRBJ2-7	NA	TGTGCCAGCAGTTACGGGACAGGGCGCCCCTACGAGCAGTACTTC	CASSYGTGRPYEQYF
TRBD1	TRBV5-1	TRBJ2-3	NA	TGCGCCAGCAGCTTGGAACAGGGGGCGAAAGATACGCAGTATTTT	CASSLEQGAKDTQYF
NA	TRBV19	TRBJ1-1	many	TGTGCCAGTAGTATTTCAACAGGGCTTTCGAACACTGAAGCTTTCTTT	CASSISTGLSNTEAFF
TRBD2	TRBV9	TRBJ2-1	NA	TGTGCCAGCAGCGTACTAGCGGGAGGGCTCAATGAGCAGTTCTTC	CASSVLAGGLNEQFF
NA	TRBV27	TRBJ1-1	NA	TGTGCCAGCAGTTTATCGCAGAGGGGGACTGAAGCTTTCTTT	CASSLSQRGTEAFF
TRBD1	TRBV7-9	TRBJ2-1	NA	TGTGCCAGCAGCTACTCTGCAGGGGGTGAGCAGTTCTTC	CASSYSAGGEQFF
TRBD1	TRBV30	TRBJ1-2	NA	TGTGCCTGGACGGCGGGGACAGCCTATGGCTACACCTTC	CAWTAGTAYGYTF
TRBD2	TRBV5-4	TRBJ2-1	NA	TGTGCCAGCAGCTTCAGACTAGCGGAGCTCAATGAGCAGTTCTTC	CASSFRLAELNEQFF
TRBD1	TRBV5-1	TRBJ1-2	few	TGCGCCAGCAGCTCCCAGGGGGCAGACTATGGCTACACCTTC	CASSSQGADYGYTF
TRBD2	TRBV5-4	TRBJ2-5	once	TGTGCCAGCAGCTCGCGCTCGTCGGGGGGTGAGACCCAGTACTTC	CASSSRSSGGETQYF
TRBD2	TRBV27	TRBJ2-5	NA	TGTGCCAGCAGTTTACCGCCCAGCGGGGGGGCACACAAGACCCAGTACTTC	CASSLPPSGGAHKTQYF
TRBD1	TRBV2	TRBJ2-5	NA	TGTGCCAGCAGTGAACACAGGGGGCTACGTCAAGAGACCCAGTACTTC	CASSEHRGLRQETQYF